This TCR beta chain comes out of a study of memory CD4+ T cells and cytomegalovirus serostatus. Only in-frame clones appear in the TCRdb table, and some are missing; sequencing was by immunoSEQ multiplex PCR. The sample holds 80,000 or so clones; roughly 78% are singletons and the top ten take approximately 2.8%. Single viable CD3+CD4+CD8-CD45RO+ cells were sorted as the memory CD4+ T cells. Positive selection with CD4 microbeads enriched total CD4+ T cells. V shed 3 bases and J 0 bases; nucleotides not matched to a gene: 8. Germline CDR1 reads GTSNPN; CDR2 reads SVGIG (reference sequence). CDR3 size: 16 residues.

The TCR was taken from an adult in good health and CMV-seropositive. This chain connects TRBV30 to TRBJ1-3, with 7 nucleotides matching TRBD1. Input material: memory CD4+ T cells from blood. This CDR3 reads CAWRKTGQSSGNTIYF. In DNA, the CDR3 is TGTGCCTGGAGAAAAACGGGACAGTCCTCTGGAAACACCATATATTTT.